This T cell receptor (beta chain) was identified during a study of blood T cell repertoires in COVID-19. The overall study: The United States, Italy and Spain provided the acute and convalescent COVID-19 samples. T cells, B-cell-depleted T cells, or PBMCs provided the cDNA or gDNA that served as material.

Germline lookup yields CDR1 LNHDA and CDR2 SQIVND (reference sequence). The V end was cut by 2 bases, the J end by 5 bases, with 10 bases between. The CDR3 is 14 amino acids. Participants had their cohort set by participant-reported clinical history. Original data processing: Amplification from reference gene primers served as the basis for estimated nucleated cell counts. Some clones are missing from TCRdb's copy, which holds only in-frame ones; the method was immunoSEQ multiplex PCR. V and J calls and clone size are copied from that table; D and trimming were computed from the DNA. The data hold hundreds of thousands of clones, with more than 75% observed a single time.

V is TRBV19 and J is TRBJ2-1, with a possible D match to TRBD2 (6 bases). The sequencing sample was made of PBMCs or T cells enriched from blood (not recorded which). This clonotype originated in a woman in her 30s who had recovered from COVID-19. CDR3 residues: CASSIWRGDNEQFF. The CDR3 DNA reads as TGTGCCAGTAGTATATGGCGGGGAGACAATGAGCAGTTCTTC.